The T cell receptor beta chain under discussion was sequenced for a study of T-cell memory formation after mild COVID-19. The overall study: Among the donors, TCR clusters were largely specific to each donor. Study conclusions and caveats: Among clones contracting day 15 to 85, CD4/CD8 was balanced, whereas later expanders leaned CD4+. Pre-infection memory contained some responding clones, which suggested that cross-reactive memory had joined.

The ends lost 3 bases at V and 0 bases at J; junction bases unmatched: 3. The CDR3 is 15 residues long. Germline assignment: CDR1 SGHRS and CDR2 YFSETQ. This clonotype was observed at least ten times. Its specificity is unknown. TCRdb reprocessed the 5' RACE reads with MiXCR, giving one entry per CDR3 protein. The sample contains roughly 130,000 distinct CDR3 sequences, roughly 6.2% of which appear only once. Sequencing was done on a sample of PBMCs or a T cell subset sorted from them (not recorded which). This TCR was recovered from an adult woman who had mild COVID-19 (a few samples of this study predate the infection). Cell type and time point are not known. The chain combines TRBV5-1 with TRBJ2-3, with TRBD2 matching over 8 bases. DNA of the CDR3: TGCGCCAGCAGCTCCCGGGGGGGAAGCACAGATACGCAGTATTTT. Amino acid sequence: CASSSRGGSTDTQYF.